The 21 T cell receptor beta chains given below trace back to one sample, sequenced in a study of CD8 T cells in ankylosing spondylitis. TCRdb reprocessed the 5' RACE reads via MiXCR and lists one record per CDR3 protein. This table has 300,000 to 350,000 distinct CDR3 sequences, less than 25% appearing once. The sample taken for sequencing was blood, either unsorted or a sorted T cell fraction (not recorded which). The receptors shown here come from a female donor with ankylosing spondylitis or in good health (not recorded which).

This clonotype was counted ten times or more. The V call is TRBV6-1, the J call TRBJ1-5; weak D call: TRBD1 (5 bases). Between the trimmed V and J ends, which lost 5 bases and 1 base, there was a span of 21 bases. This CDR3 is built from 18 residues. Germline V gene lookup returns CDR1 MNHNS and CDR2 SASEGT. The CDR3 region has the DNA TGTGCCAGCAGTAGGGGCAGGGAAAGGATAGGGAGCAATCAGCCCCAGCATTTT. Protein product: CASSRGRERIGSNQPQHF.

Notes on this clonotype: Possible read error: a much larger clone is one base away. The genes are TRBV5-5 and TRBJ1-1, with 10 bases lining up with TRBD1. Looked up from germline, CDR1 is SGHKS and CDR2 is YYEKEE (reference sequence). The CDR3 consists of 16 residues. The CDR3 is CASSSGQGIVDTEDFF. Written as DNA, the CDR3 is TGTGCCAGCAGCTCGGGACAGGGGATTGTTGACACTGAAGATTTCTTT.

This clonotype came up a few times. This chain links TRBV12-3 or TRBV12-4 with TRBJ1-3; TRBD1 matches 11 bases. This CDR3 has 15 amino acids. The trim removed 6 bases at V and 3 bases at J, leaving 4 bases unmatched. Written as DNA, the CDR3 is TGTGCCAGCAGCTGGGGACAGGGGGTTGGAAACACCATATATTTT. This translates into CASSWGQGVGNTIYF.

The chain uses TRBV4-3 and TRBJ1-4, with TRBD1 as a possible D gene (5 bases). The V end lost 1 base, the J end lost 6 bases, and 12 bases lay between the germline ends. Germline loops: CDR1 LGHNA, CDR2 YSLEER. The CDR3 is 15 amino acids. In DNA form, the CDR3 reads TGCGCCAGCAGCCAAGTCGGGACTGCCTATGAAAAACTGTTTTTT. This codes for CASSQVGTAYEKLFF.

The V gene is TRBV27, the J gene TRBJ2-4, with D uncertain. The CDR3 is 14 residues long. V lost 6 bases, J lost 9 bases, and 18 bases lay in between. Germline assignment: CDR1 MNHEY and CDR2 SMNVEV (reference sequence). As DNA, the CDR3 is TGTGCCAGCAGCCCGCATGGAGTAAAATCCATTCAGTACTTC. Translated: CASSPHGVKSIQYF.

The V gene is TRBV25-1, the J gene TRBJ2-3, with TRBD2 matching 10 bases. The CDR3 runs 17 residues. With 6 bases clipped from V and 6 bases from J, the junction kept 15 bases outside the gene matches. Germline CDR1 and CDR2: MGHDK and SYGVNS. CDR3 protein: CASSFIQGAGGPDTQYF. The CDR3 DNA follows: TGTGCCAGCAGCTTCATACAGGGAGCGGGAGGGCCGGATACGCAGTATTTT.

This sequence joins TRBV7-9 and TRBJ2-3; 8 positions match TRBD1. Trimming removed 5 bases from V and 6 bases from J; junction bases left unmatched: 10. CDR3 length: 15 amino acids. In germline, CDR1 is SEHNR, CDR2 FQNEAQ (reference sequence). CDR3 sequence: CASSPWTGSEDTQYF. In DNA, the CDR3 is TGTGCCAGCAGCCCGTGGACAGGGAGTGAGGATACGCAGTATTTT.

The CDR3 loop is CASSFAPNTRTDTQYF. The CDR3 nucleotides read TGTGCCAGCAGCTTCGCCCCAAACACGCGCACAGATACGCAGTATTTT. The chain has TRBV7-2 and TRBJ2-3, with D unresolved. In germline, CDR1 is SGHTA, CDR2 FQGNSA. The V end was cut by 3 bases, the J end by 1 base, with 14 bases between. The CDR3 totals 16 residues.

This clonotype turned up a few times. This sequence joins TRBV20-1 and TRBJ2-1, with 7 bases matching TRBD2. J was trimmed by 9 bases and V by 6 bases; bases with no gene match: 11. CDR3 length: 13 residues. Germline assignment: CDR1 DFQATT and CDR2 SNEGSKA (reference sequence). The DNA of the CDR3 is TGCAGTGCACTGGCTAGCGGTATCGGTGAGCAGTTCTTC. It specifies CSALASGIGEQFF.

The CDR3 protein is CASSYSAGSGSGELFF. The CDR3 region has the DNA TGTGCCAGCAGTTACTCGGCGGGGTCGGGGTCCGGGGAGCTGTTTTTT. The rearrangement joins TRBV6-5 to TRBJ2-2; maybe TRBD2 (6 bases). The CDR3 is made up of 16 amino acids. V dropped 0 bases and J dropped 6 bases, with 14 bases sitting between them. The germline V gene has CDR1 MNHEY and CDR2 SVGAGI.

The chain has TRBV9 and TRBJ2-7; no clear D gene. The CDR3 spans 14 residues. The V end was cut by 6 bases, the J end by 3 bases, with 16 bases between. Germline V CDR1 and CDR2: SGDLS, YYNGEE. CDR3 residues: CASTKGSLVYEQYF. CDR3 DNA: TGTGCCAGCACCAAGGGTTCGCTCGTCTACGAGCAGTACTTC.

The chain carries TRBV5-1 and TRBJ2-7, with D possibly being TRBD1 (6 bases). V lost 4 bases, J lost 3 bases, and 23 bases lay in between. From germline, CDR1 is SGHRS and CDR2 YFSETQ. CDR3 length equals 17 residues. CDR3 sequence: CASSPSLLTGGNYEQYF. The CDR3, as DNA: TGCGCCAGCAGCCCCTCCCTACTGACAGGAGGAAACTACGAGCAGTACTTC.

V usage is TRBV5-1 and J usage is TRBJ2-1, with D perhaps TRBD2 (5 bases). V gave up 6 bases and J gave up 6 bases, with 19 bases separating them. Germline CDR1 SGHRS, CDR2 YFSETQ. The CDR3 has 15 amino acids. CDR3: CASTLRQDLANEQFF. CDR3 in DNA: TGCGCCAGCACATTGCGGCAAGACCTAGCCAATGAGCAGTTCTTC.

A few counts support this clonotype. The rearrangement uses TRBV20-1 and TRBJ2-5; 9 nucleotides agree with TRBD2. The CDR3 length is 16 residues. With 5 bases clipped from V and 5 bases from J, the junction kept 15 bases outside the gene matches. Germline assignment: CDR1 DFQATT and CDR2 SNEGSKA (reference sequence). The CDR3 spells CSAVVASGMIGETQYF. Written as DNA, the CDR3 is TGCAGTGCTGTGGTGGCTAGCGGGATGATCGGTGAGACCCAGTACTTC.

The table lists this clonotype with a few counts. The chain couples TRBV6-5 to TRBJ1-1; no clear D gene. The germline CDR1 and CDR2 sequences are MNHEY and SVGAGI. Trimming pared 4 bases from V and 1 base from J, leaving 7 bases between. The CDR3 length is 13 residues. CDR3 sequence reads: CASSWSSNTEAFF. CDR3 coding DNA: TGTGCCAGCAGTTGGAGTTCGAACACTGAAGCTTTCTTT.

This clonotype was found many times. The chain combines TRBV28 with TRBJ2-7; D might be TRBD1 (5 bases). V was trimmed by 5 bases and J by 2 bases, leaving 13 bases between them. CDR3 length: 14 residues. The germline V gene encodes CDR1 MDHEN and CDR2 SYDVKM. CDR3 in DNA: TGTGCCAGCAGTCCAGACAGCCTAGCCTACGAGCAGTACTTC. Residues: CASSPDSLAYEQYF.

The V gene is TRBV20-1, the J gene TRBJ2-1; 10 bases align to TRBD2. The V gene's germline CDR1 is DFQATT and CDR2 SNEGSKA (reference sequence). V was pared by 0 bases and J by 8 bases, with 7 bases of the junction left unmatched. The CDR3 loop spans 15 amino acids. CDR3 DNA sequence: TGCAGTGCTAGAGATTTTTCTAGCGGGAGCTATGAGCAGTTCTTC. Residues: CSARDFSSGSYEQFF.

This clonotype was observed a few times. The V gene is TRBV6-1, the J gene TRBJ1-2, with D tentatively TRBD1 (5 bases). Trimming removed 4 bases at V and 4 bases at J, with 13 bases between. The germline gives CDR1 MNHNS, CDR2 SASEGT. The CDR3 is made up of 14 amino acids. The CDR3 sequence: CASSGDRGRYGYTF. CDR3 in DNA: TGTGCCAGCAGTGGGGACCGGGGCCGCTATGGCTACACCTTC.

V and J are TRBV7-2 and TRBJ2-1, with TRBD2 matching 13 bases. V trimming: 2 bases; J trimming: 12 bases; junction bases outside the gene matches: 7. The CDR3 extends over 15 amino acids. The V gene's germline CDR1 is SGHTA and CDR2 FQGNSA. The DNA of the CDR3 is TGTGCCAGCAGCTTACCAGGACTAGCGGGAGTAATGCAGTTCTTC. Translation gives CASSLPGLAGVMQFF.

This clonotype was seen at least ten times. The CDR3 DNA is TGTGCCAGCAGTTTGGCTCGGGGGGGTGAGCAGTTCTTC. This codes for CASSLARGGEQFF. V usage is TRBV11-2 and J usage is TRBJ2-1; 8 positions match TRBD2. The CDR3 extends over 13 amino acids. Per germline, CDR1 SGHAT and CDR2 FQNNGV. Losses at the gene ends were 6 bases for V and 9 bases for J; bases not matched to a gene: 7.

V usage is TRBV6-2 or TRBV6-3 and J usage is TRBJ2-5; 10 bases align to TRBD2. The CDR3 extends over 13 amino acids. V gave up 7 bases and J gave up 4 bases; unmatched junction bases: 3. CDR1 and CDR2 (germline): MNHEY, SVGEGT. The CDR3: CASMASGRETQYF. The DNA of the CDR3 is TGTGCCAGCATGGCTAGCGGGAGAGAGACCCAGTACTTC.